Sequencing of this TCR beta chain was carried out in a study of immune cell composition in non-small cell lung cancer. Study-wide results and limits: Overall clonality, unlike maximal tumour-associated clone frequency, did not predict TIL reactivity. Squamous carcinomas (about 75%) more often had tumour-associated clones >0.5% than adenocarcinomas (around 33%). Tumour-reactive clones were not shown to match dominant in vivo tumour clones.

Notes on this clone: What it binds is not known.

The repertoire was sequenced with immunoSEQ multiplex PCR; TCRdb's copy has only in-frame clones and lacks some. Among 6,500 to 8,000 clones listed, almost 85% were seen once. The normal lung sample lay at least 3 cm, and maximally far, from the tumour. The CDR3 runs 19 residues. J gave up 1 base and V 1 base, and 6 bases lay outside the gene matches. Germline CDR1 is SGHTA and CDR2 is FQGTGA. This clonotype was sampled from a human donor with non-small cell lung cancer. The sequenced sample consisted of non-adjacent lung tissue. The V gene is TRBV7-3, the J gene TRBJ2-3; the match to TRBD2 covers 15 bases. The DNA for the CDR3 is TGTGCCAGCAGCTTAAGGGGTGGACTAGCGGGGGGGCGCACAGATACGCAGTATTTT. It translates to CASSLRGGLAGGRTDTQYF.